The 5 T cell receptor beta chains given below trace back to one sample, sequenced in a study of radiation and T cells in renal cell carcinoma. Only in-frame clones appear in the TCRdb table, and some are missing; sequencing was by immunoSEQ multiplex PCR. The table includes some 31,000 clones, roughly 80% detected once. As to time point: blood 4 weeks post-SBRT, at nephrectomy. The treatment was: 15 Gy SBRT to primary tumor, nephrectomy 4 weeks later. The material was blood, obtained from a patient whose treatment included radiotherapy and nephrectomy. The receptors derive from a man between 60 and 75 years old with renal cell carcinoma.

V and J are TRBV18 and TRBJ1-5, with D unclear. V shed 3 bases and J shed 0 bases, with 3 bases lying between them. Germline CDR1 reads KGHSH; CDR2 reads LQKENI. The CDR3 is 13 amino acids. CDR3 sequence: CASSPYSNQPQHF. The DNA of the CDR3 is TGTGCCAGCTCACCCTATAGCAATCAGCCCCAGCATTTT. The full variable domain, its missing parts supplied by reference TRBV18 and TRBJ1-5, is NAGVMQNPRHLVRRRGQEARLRCSPMKGHSHVYWYRQLPEEGLKFMVYLQKENIIDESGMPKERFSAEFPKEGPSILRIQQVVRGDSAAYFCASSPYSNQPQHFGDGTRLSIL.

This chain connects TRBV19 to TRBJ2-5, with a possible D match to TRBD1 (7 bases). The CDR3 consists of 16 residues. Germline loops: CDR1 LNHDA, CDR2 SQIVND (reference sequence). The germline V and J ends were trimmed by 5 bases and 2 bases, with 18 bases remaining between them. As DNA, the CDR3 is TGTGCCAGTAGTCCCAGGGGGGCAGGCTATCAAGAGACCCAGTACTTC. Protein product: CASSPRGAGYQETQYF.

The CDR3 loop is CASVAGGDTGELFF. The DNA of the CDR3 is TGTGCCAGCGTGGCGGGAGGAGACACCGGGGAGCTGTTTTTT. The chain links TRBV6-5 to TRBJ2-2; 8 positions agree with TRBD2. Germline assignment: CDR1 MNHEY and CDR2 SVGAGI. The CDR3 length is 14 residues. Trimming took 8 bases from V and 3 from J; bases not matched to a gene: 5.

This CDR3 is CASSPGGRPVDEQFF. CDR3 DNA: TGTGCCAGCAGCCCGGGGGGACGCCCGGTCGATGAGCAGTTCTTC. The chain has TRBV7-2 and TRBJ2-1, with 7 positions matching TRBD2. Germline lookup yields CDR1 SGHTA and CDR2 FQGNSA. The CDR3 is 15 residues long. Trimming at V came to 5 bases and at J to 8 bases, leaving 12 bases not matched to a gene.

V gene TRBV7-3 combines with J gene TRBJ2-4; 8 bases are a match to TRBD1. The CDR3 consists of 16 residues. J was trimmed by 0 bases and V by 5 bases; bases with no gene match: 6. Germline-derived CDR1 and CDR2 are SGHTA and FQGTGA. The CDR3 reads CASSPTGALAKNIQYF. The CDR3 DNA reads as TGTGCCAGCAGCCCGACAGGGGCGCTAGCCAAAAACATTCAGTACTTC.